Presented here are 4 T cell receptor beta chains from one specimen sequenced in a study of monozygotic twins with inflammatory bowel disease. TCRdb re-called the 5' RACE reads; every CDR3 protein appears as one record, without DNA. The sample includes about 160,000 distinct CDR3 sequences. Specimen: blood. These receptors originate from a human donor with ulcerative colitis or Crohn's disease, or a healthy co-twin of an affected twin (not recorded which).

The chain carries TRBV12-3 or TRBV12-4 and TRBJ1-2. The CDR3 sequence is 15 residues long. The CDR3 loop is CASSLNPTTNYGYTF.

V and J are TRBV12-3 or TRBV12-4 and TRBJ1-5. This CDR3 spans 13 amino acids. CDR3 in amino acids: CASSFGGNQPQHF.

The V and J genes are TRBV5-1 and TRBJ2-1; TCRdb designates TRBD1, a call that cannot be tested without DNA. This CDR3 has 14 amino acids. Germline-derived CDR1 and CDR2 are SGHRS and YFSETQ. CDR3 region: CASSPDQTLNEQFF. The full variable domain, with the rest looked up from reference TRBV5-1 and TRBJ2-1, is KAGVTQTPRYLIKTRGQQVTLSCSPISGHRSVSWYQQTPGQGLQFLFEYFSETQRNKGNFPGRFSGRQFSNSRSEMNVSTLELGDSALYLCASSPDQTLNEQFFGPGTRLTVL.

The V gene is TRBV7-2, the J gene TRBJ2-1; TCRdb's D call of TRBD1 is untestable without DNA. This CDR3 is 17 amino acids long. Germline V CDR1 and CDR2: SGHTA, FQGNSA. CDR3 protein: CASSLKAVRVNYNEQFF.